Presented here are 21 T cell receptor beta chains from one specimen sequenced in a study of chemoradiotherapy in HPV16-positive cancers. The repertoire was sequenced with immunoSEQ multiplex PCR; TCRdb's copy has only in-frame clones and lacks some. This repertoire shows 25,000 to 40,000 clones, more than 70% found once; its top ten account for around 4.8%. This specimen was blood, taken from a patient who underwent chemoradiotherapy. These receptor sequences come from a human donor with HPV-associated anogenital cancer.

The chain recombines TRBV14 with TRBJ1-1; TRBD1 is a possible D gene (5 bases). The CDR3 runs to 14 residues. Germline V gene lookup returns CDR1 SGHDN and CDR2 FVKESK. V gave up 0 bases and J gave up 6 bases, with 11 bases separating them. The CDR3 loop reads CASSQEAGRAEAFF. As DNA, the CDR3 is TGTGCCAGCAGCCAAGAAGCAGGGAGGGCTGAAGCTTTCTTT.

This clone was detected only a few times. V and J are TRBV5-3 and TRBJ1-1, with a weak D call TRBD1 (5 bases). TRBV5-3 is placed among ORFs of uncertain function. The CDR3 spans 13 residues. Trimming removed 5 bases at V and 4 bases at J, with 12 bases between. Here the CDR3 DNA reads TGTGCCAGAAGGGACACGTTGATCACTGAAGCTTTCTTT. This codes for CARRDTLITEAFF.

This clone was detected only a few times. The rearrangement uses TRBV10-1 and TRBJ1-1; D ambiguous. The CDR3 consists of 12 residues. Germline V gene data show CDR1 as WNHNN and CDR2 as SYGVQD (reference sequence). Trimming removed 3 bases from V and 7 bases from J, with 9 bases in between. The CDR3 region is CASSEGIGEAFF. In DNA form, the CDR3 reads TGCGCCAGCAGTGAAGGAATAGGTGAAGCTTTCTTT.

The chain has TRBV9 and TRBJ1-4, with TRBD1 as a possible D gene (6 bases). The CDR3 consists of 15 residues. Trimming took off 3 bases at V and 8 bases at J, with 17 bases between the two ends. Germline V gene sequence: CDR1 SGDLS, CDR2 YYNGEE. DNA for the CDR3: TGTGCCAGCAGCGCCCTAGGGGGGAGAGGCGAAAAACTGTTTTTT. Translating gives CASSALGGRGEKLFF.

The chain joins TRBV10-1 to TRBJ2-7, with D possibly matching TRBD2 (5 bases). CDR1 is WNHNN, CDR2 SYGVQD, per germline (reference sequence). V was trimmed by 8 bases and J by 4 bases, leaving 21 bases between them. The CDR3 is 15 amino acids. The CDR3 spells CASPHPWASIYEQYF. The CDR3 DNA reads as TGCGCCAGCCCCCACCCCTGGGCTAGCATATACGAGCAGTACTTC.

V gene TRBV21-1 combines with J gene TRBJ2-3; the table's D call TRBD1 went unverified against the DNA. TRBV21-1 is listed as a pseudogene. This CDR3 contains 19 residues. The CDR3 spells CASKQGRGRAGGDTDTQYF. Written as DNA, the CDR3 is TGTGCCAGCAAGCAGGGCAGGGGGCGCGCTGGAGGGGATACAGATACGCAGTATTTT.

This rearrangement joins TRBV18 to TRBJ2-1; D is possibly TRBD1 (5 bases). Germline V gene sequence: CDR1 KGHSH, CDR2 LQKENI. V was clipped by 6 bases and J by 4 bases, with 13 bases between them. The CDR3 is 14 amino acids. CDR3 in amino acids: CASSLTTVYNEQFF. The CDR3 bases are TGTGCCAGCTCCCTTACGACAGTTTACAATGAGCAGTTCTTC.

This clone was found a few times. This sequence joins TRBV7-9 and TRBJ2-3; D gene uncertain. The CDR3 loop spans 14 amino acids. Germline CDR1 SEHNR, CDR2 FQNEAQ (reference sequence). Trimming took off 5 bases at V and 0 bases at J, with 9 bases between the two ends. The CDR3 spells CASSASISTDTQYF. The DNA of the CDR3 is TGTGCCAGCAGCGCCAGCATAAGCACAGATACGCAGTATTTT.

The chain is built from TRBV5-3 and TRBJ1-4; D possibly corresponds to TRBD1 (6 bases). TRBV5-3 is placed among ORFs of uncertain function. The CDR3 spans 16 residues. V lost 3 bases to trimming and J lost 10 bases, with 22 bases between them. CDR3 in amino acids: CARSSPTGTRSGKLFF. CDR3 in DNA: TGTGCCAGAAGCTCGCCCACAGGGACCCGATCTGGAAAACTGTTTTTT.

This clone was found once. The chain carries TRBV7-9 and TRBJ1-1, with D possibly matching TRBD1 (6 bases). V was trimmed by 6 bases and J by 1 base, leaving 9 bases between them. CDR3 length: 13 residues. Germline V gives CDR1 SEHNR, CDR2 FQNEAQ (reference sequence). The CDR3 sequence is CASRTGRNTEAFF. CDR3 DNA sequence: TGTGCCAGCAGGACAGGCAGGAACACTGAAGCTTTCTTT.

The CDR3 here is CASFRQGLNTEAFF. Here the CDR3 DNA reads TGTGCCAGCTTCCGGCAGGGCTTGAACACTGAAGCTTTCTTT. The chain combines TRBV27 with TRBJ1-1; D possibly corresponds to TRBD1 (5 bases). The CDR3 is 14 residues long. V was shortened by 8 bases and J by 0 bases, with 13 bases between the two germline ends. In germline, CDR1 is MNHEY, CDR2 SMNVEV (reference sequence).

The chain uses TRBV5-1 and TRBJ1-1; D may be TRBD1 (5 bases). The CDR3 spans 13 residues. V lost 1 base and J 5 bases, leaving 9 bases between the germline ends. Looked up from germline, CDR1 is SGHRS and CDR2 is YFSETQ. This CDR3 is CASSLIRGTEAFF. The CDR3 DNA reads TGCGCCAGCAGCTTGATTAGGGGTACTGAAGCTTTCTTT.

The J gene is TRBJ1-1, the V gene TRBV4-1, with D possibly TRBD1 on 5 matching bases. Trimming took 3 bases from V and 0 from J, leaving 17 bases between them. CDR3 size: 17 residues. The germline V gene has CDR1 MGHRA and CDR2 YSYEKL. CDR3 amino acids: CASSQDGHGLMNTEAFF. DNA of the CDR3: TGCGCCAGCAGCCAGGACGGACACGGACTCATGAACACTGAAGCTTTCTTT.

The chain carries TRBV19 and TRBJ1-1; TRBD1 aligns across 7 bases. The ends lost 8 bases at V and 0 bases at J; junction bases unmatched: 6. The germline V gene encodes CDR1 LNHDA and CDR2 SQIVND (reference sequence). There are 14 residues in the CDR3. CDR3 sequence (DNA): TGTGCCAGTTCCCGGACAGGTATGAACACTGAAGCTTTCTTT. Encoded protein: CASSRTGMNTEAFF.

The chain joins TRBV4-1 to TRBJ2-3, with D uncertain. V dropped 0 bases and J dropped 0 bases, with 7 bases sitting between them. CDR3 length: 15 amino acids. Germline CDR1 and CDR2: MGHRA and YSYEKL. CDR3: CASSQDGSSTDTQYF. The CDR3 coding sequence is TGCGCCAGCAGCCAAGACGGATCTAGCACAGATACGCAGTATTTT.

V is TRBV28 and J is TRBJ2-5; the D call may be TRBD1 or TRBD2 (5 bases each). CDR3 size: 12 residues. Trimming cost V 3 bases and J 7 bases, with 9 bases left between them. The germline CDR1 and CDR2 sequences are MDHEN and SYDVKM. In DNA, the CDR3 is TGTGCCAGCAGTTTTGTCGGGGCGACCCAGTACTTC. Encoded protein: CASSFVGATQYF.

The chain uses TRBV6-1 and TRBJ2-5, with TRBD1 as a possible D gene (5 bases). There are 15 residues in the CDR3. CDR1 and CDR2 (germline): MNHNS, SASEGT. Trimming shortened V by 3 bases and J by 3 bases, and 14 bases separated the two germline ends. The CDR3 loop reads CASSDIHKGKETQYF. In DNA, the CDR3 is TGTGCCAGCAGTGATATCCACAAGGGGAAAGAGACCCAGTACTTC.

The chain recombines TRBV10-1 with TRBJ2-2; D is ambiguous. This CDR3 region has 14 residues. CDR1 WNHNN and CDR2 SYGVQD come from the germline V gene (reference sequence). V lost 3 bases and J lost 3, with 8 bases in between. CDR3 coding DNA: TGCGCCAGCAGTGAAAAATGGGACACCGGGGAGCTGTTTTTT. The encoded protein is CASSEKWDTGELFF.

The sample holds one count of this clone. The rearrangement links TRBV28 to TRBJ2-7; unclear D gene. The ends were cut back, 6 bases at V and 5 bases at J, with 14 bases in the middle. Germline-derived CDR1 and CDR2 are MDHEN and SYDVKM. CDR3 length: 13 amino acids. In DNA form, the CDR3 reads TGTGCCAGCAGCCCCGTAGTGGGTCACGAGCAGTACTTC. This gives the protein CASSPVVGHEQYF.

The rearrangement links TRBV7-9 to TRBJ2-7; TRBD2 might be the D (6 bases). The CDR3 runs 15 residues. Germline assignment: CDR1 SEHNR and CDR2 FQNEAQ (reference sequence). Trimming removed 3 bases from V and 5 bases from J, with 17 bases in between. The CDR3 DNA follows: TGTGCCAGCAGCTTCATCCGGGAGTATCTTAACGAGCAGTACTTC. Amino acid sequence: CASSFIREYLNEQYF.

The chain couples TRBV19 to TRBJ1-5; the match to TRBD1 covers 8 bases. The junction had 3 bases not matched to a gene; V was cut back by 6 bases and J by 2 bases. The CDR3 is 14 residues long. CDR1 is LNHDA, CDR2 SQIVND, per germline (reference sequence). The CDR3 sequence: CASRTTGGNQPQHF. The CDR3 nucleotides are TGTGCCAGTAGGACGACAGGGGGCAATCAGCCCCAGCATTTT.